The 22 T cell receptor beta chains in this list originate from one sample, sequenced in a study of blood T cell repertoires in COVID-19. Data came from immunoSEQ multiplex PCR; TCRdb stores just in-frame clones and leaves some out. This repertoire shows about 280,000 clones, 85% found once; its top ten account for roughly 14%. Sequences were obtained from peripheral blood. The receptors stem from a human donor in a cohort sampled during active COVID-19.

The chain is built from TRBV5-1 and TRBJ2-3; 8 nucleotides agree with TRBD2. J was trimmed by 2 bases and V by 3 bases; bases with no gene match: 8. The CDR3 has 16 residues. Germline CDR1 is SGHRS and CDR2 is YFSETQ. The CDR3 DNA reads as TGCGCCAGCAGCTCAAGCGGGAGCCTTAACACAGATACGCAGTATTTT. It translates to CASSSSGSLNTDTQYF.

CDR3 region: CASSPEIPGEAFF. The CDR3 nucleotides are TGTGCCAGCAGCCCAGAGATCCCGGGAGAAGCTTTCTTT. The rearrangement links TRBV3-1 (or the pseudogene TRBV3-2) to TRBJ1-1, with D unresolved. The ends were cut back, 4 bases at V and 8 bases at J, with 14 bases in the middle. This CDR3 comprises 13 residues. Germline assignment: CDR1 LGHDT and CDR2 YNNKEL (reference sequence).

The chain carries TRBV28 and TRBJ1-4; D gene uncertain. In germline, CDR1 is MDHEN, CDR2 SYDVKM. Trimming pared 8 bases from V and 8 bases from J, leaving 12 bases between. This CDR3 contains 12 residues. The CDR3 DNA sequence: TGTGCCAGCGGTAGAGGCAGAGAAAAACTGTTTTTT. Its translation is CASGRGREKLFF.

The chain links TRBV4-2 to TRBJ2-7, with D possibly TRBD1 on 6 matching bases. Germline CDR1 LGHNA, CDR2 YNFKEQ. The V and J ends lost 5 bases and 0 bases respectively, with 14 bases between them. The CDR3 runs to 15 residues. The CDR3 DNA reads as TGTGCCAGCAGCTCTGGGGGCGGGTCCTCCTACGAGCAGTACTTC. As protein: CASSSGGGSSYEQYF.

The sample holds many counts of this clone. The chain is built from TRBV28 and TRBJ2-1; D gene ambiguous. The V end was cut by 5 bases, the J end by 5 bases, with 22 bases between. The germline V gene encodes CDR1 MDHEN and CDR2 SYDVKM. The CDR3 spans 17 residues. Here the CDR3 DNA reads TGTGCCAGCAGTCCCGGCCCCGGGTCTGTAACAAACAATGAGCAGTTCTTC. Translated: CASSPGPGSVTNNEQFF.

The V and J genes are TRBV19 and TRBJ1-2, with TRBD1 identical over 8 bases. V was clipped by 4 bases and J by 4 bases; unmatched bases: 2. The CDR3 sequence is 13 residues long. The germline V gene encodes CDR1 LNHDA and CDR2 SQIVND (reference sequence). For the CDR3, the DNA is TGTGCCAGTAGTAGGGACAGGTCCTATGGCTACACCTTC. This translates into CASSRDRSYGYTF.

This rearrangement joins TRBV19 to TRBJ1-5; 8 bases map to TRBD1. V lost 4 bases, J lost 5 bases, and 1 base stayed unmatched. Germline V gene sequence: CDR1 LNHDA, CDR2 SQIVND (reference sequence). The CDR3 loop spans 13 amino acids. Written as DNA, the CDR3 is TGTGCCAGTAGTACGACAGGGGATCAGCCCCAGCATTTT. Its translation: CASSTTGDQPQHF.

This clone came up once. This chain uses TRBV5-1 with TRBJ1-5; perhaps TRBD1 as D (5 bases). This CDR3 has 15 residues. The V and J ends lost 0 bases and 1 base respectively, with 8 bases between them. Germline lookup yields CDR1 SGHRS and CDR2 YFSETQ. The CDR3 reads CASSLAGDSNQPQHF. The CDR3 DNA reads TGCGCCAGCAGCTTGGCGGGGGACAGCAATCAGCCCCAGCATTTT.

The CDR3 nucleotides are TGTGCCAGTAGTACAGGGGGCTCTGGAAACACCATATATTTT. Translation gives CASSTGGSGNTIYF. V and J are TRBV19 and TRBJ1-3; 7 bases are a match to TRBD1. V was pared by 4 bases and J by 0 bases, with 0 bases of the junction left unmatched. The CDR3 is made up of 14 amino acids. Looked up from germline, CDR1 is LNHDA and CDR2 is SQIVND (reference sequence).

This clone showed up just a few times. The V gene is TRBV9, the J gene TRBJ1-2; 7 nucleotides line up with TRBD1. V was pared by 3 bases and J by 4 bases, with 3 bases of the junction left unmatched. CDR1 and CDR2 from the germline V gene are SGDLS and YYNGEE. The CDR3 is 13 residues long. CDR3 sequence (DNA): TGTGCCAGCAGCGCGGGACAGCGCTATGGCTACACCTTC. This translates into CASSAGQRYGYTF.

This rearrangement joins TRBV29-1 to TRBJ2-7, with D possibly TRBD2 on 5 matching bases. Trimming took 4 bases from V and 0 from J, leaving 10 bases between them. Per germline, CDR1 SQVTM and CDR2 ANQGSEA. CDR3 length equals 13 residues. Here the CDR3 reads CSVVSGSSYEQYF. As DNA, the CDR3 is TGCAGCGTTGTGTCGGGAAGCTCCTACGAGCAGTACTTC.

CDR3 residues: CASSQASTSGTSETQYF. The DNA of the CDR3 is TGTGCCAGCAGCCAAGCATCGACTAGCGGGACCTCGGAGACCCAGTACTTC. The V call is TRBV3-1 (or the pseudogene TRBV3-2), the J call TRBJ2-5, with 11 nucleotides matching TRBD2. CDR1 is LGHDT and CDR2 is YNNKEL in the germline V gene (reference sequence). The CDR3 has 17 amino acids. V lost 1 base and J lost 5; bases outside the gene matches: 9.

The chain has TRBV10-2 and TRBJ2-3; a weak D match, TRBD2 (5 bases). Per the germline V gene, CDR1 is WSHSY and CDR2 is SAAADI. CDR3 size: 11 residues. The ends were cut back, 7 bases at V and 3 bases at J, with 5 bases in the middle. The CDR3 sequence: CASTGTDTQYF. CDR3 sequence (DNA): TGCGCCAGCACGGGGACAGATACGCAGTATTTT.

This clone showed up just a few times. The chain has TRBV28 and TRBJ1-3, with a weak D call TRBD1 (6 bases). The CDR3 sequence is 16 residues long. Germline V CDR1 and CDR2: MDHEN, SYDVKM. V lost 3 bases and J 1 base, leaving 13 bases between the germline ends. CDR3 sequence (DNA): TGTGCCAGCAGTTTGTCCCGTCAGGGGTCTGGAAACACCATATATTTT. Protein product: CASSLSRQGSGNTIYF.

The chain carries TRBV14 and TRBJ1-1, with D perhaps matching TRBD1 (5 bases). The CDR3 runs to 13 residues. V shed 9 bases and J shed 0 bases, with 11 bases lying between them. CDR1 and CDR2 from the germline V gene are SGHDN and FVKESK. CDR3 DNA: TGTGCCAGTTTCGACAGAATGAACACTGAAGCTTTCTTT. Residues: CASFDRMNTEAFF.

The chain combines TRBV6-6 with TRBJ2-3; no reliable D call. V was pared by 8 bases and J by 2 bases, with 11 bases between. The CDR3 consists of 13 residues. Germline V CDR1 and CDR2: MNHNY, SVGAGI (reference sequence). The CDR3 coding sequence is TGTGCCAGCGTGGGCTATGCCACAGATACGCAGTATTTT. Protein: CASVGYATDTQYF.

The V gene is TRBV4-2, the J gene TRBJ2-7, with TRBD1 identical over 9 bases. This CDR3 contains 16 residues. V lost 1 base, J lost 4 bases, and 8 bases stayed unmatched. Germline CDR1 is LGHNA and CDR2 is YNFKEQ. The CDR3 nucleotides are TGTGCCAGCAGCCAAGCGAGGGGACAGGGTCTTTACGAGCAGTACTTC. Translating it yields CASSQARGQGLYEQYF.

The CDR3 loop reads CASSLRGDNSPLHF. The DNA of the CDR3 is TGTGCCAGCAGCTTGCGAGGAGATAATTCACCCCTCCACTTT. The chain combines TRBV7-8 with TRBJ1-6; D gene uncertain. Between the trimmed V and J ends, which lost 3 bases and 5 bases, there was a span of 8 bases. The V gene's germline CDR1 is SGHVS and CDR2 FQNEAQ. The CDR3 sequence is 14 residues long.

This clone was seen a few times. The chain has TRBV18 and TRBJ1-1; 9 nucleotides align to TRBD1. Germline V gene data show CDR1 as KGHSH and CDR2 as LQKENI. J gave up 5 bases and V 3 bases, and 10 bases lay outside the gene matches. CDR3 length equals 16 residues. The CDR3 DNA reads TGTGCCAGCTCACCTGTGACGGGACAGGGTTCTACTGAAGCTTTCTTT. It codes for CASSPVTGQGSTEAFF.

This chain connects TRBV2 to TRBJ2-1; TRBD2 aligns across 7 bases. After removal of 8 bases from V and 4 bases from J, the junction contained 2 bases not matched to a gene. This CDR3 is 12 amino acids long. Germline V CDR1 and CDR2: SNHLY, FYNNEI. The CDR3 bases are TGTGCCAGCTGCGGGGGATACAATGAGCAGTTCTTC. This codes for CASCGGYNEQFF.

The chain carries TRBV14 and TRBJ2-7, with unresolved D. With 0 bases removed from V and 5 bases from J, the gap between germline ends came to 11 bases. This CDR3 spans 14 amino acids. Germline CDR1 reads SGHDN; CDR2 reads FVKESK. In nucleotides, the CDR3 is TGTGCCAGCAGCCAAGATCTCGTCGCGGACGAGCAGTACTTC. Translated: CASSQDLVADEQYF.

J is TRBJ2-5 and V is TRBV5-1; 8 bases agree with TRBD1. The CDR3 spans 15 residues. The ends lost 2 bases at V and 9 bases at J; junction bases unmatched: 12. From germline, CDR1 is SGHRS and CDR2 YFSETQ. The CDR3 nucleotides are TGCGCCAGCAGCTTATCCGGGACAGGTTTCGTGTCCCAGTACTTC. As protein: CASSLSGTGFVSQYF.